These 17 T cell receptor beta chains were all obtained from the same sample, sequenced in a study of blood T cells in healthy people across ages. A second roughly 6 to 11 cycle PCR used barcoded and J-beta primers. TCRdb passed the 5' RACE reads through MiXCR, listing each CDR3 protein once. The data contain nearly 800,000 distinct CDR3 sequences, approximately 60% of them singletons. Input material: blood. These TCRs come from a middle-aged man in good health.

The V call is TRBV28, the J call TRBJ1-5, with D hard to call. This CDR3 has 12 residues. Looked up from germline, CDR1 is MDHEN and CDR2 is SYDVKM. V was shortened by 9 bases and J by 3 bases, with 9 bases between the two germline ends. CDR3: CASQVPNQPQHF. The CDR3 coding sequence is TGTGCCAGTCAGGTGCCCAATCAGCCCCAGCATTTT.

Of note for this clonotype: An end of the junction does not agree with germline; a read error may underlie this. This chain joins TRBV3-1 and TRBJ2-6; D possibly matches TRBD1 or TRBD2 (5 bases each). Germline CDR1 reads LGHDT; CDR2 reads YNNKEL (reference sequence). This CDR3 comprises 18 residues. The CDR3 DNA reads TGTGCCAGCAGCCCGCCCTTTTTGAGGGGCTCTAGGGCCAACGTCCTGACTTTC. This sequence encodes CASSPPFLRGSRANVLTF.

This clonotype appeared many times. As DNA, the CDR3 is TGTGCCAGCAGCTTAGACGGGGGCGGCTCCTACAATGAGCAGTTCTTC. Its translation is CASSLDGGGSYNEQFF. The rearrangement links TRBV11-2 to TRBJ2-1; D is perhaps TRBD1 or TRBD2 (6 bases each). V was shortened by 0 bases and J by 0 bases, with 9 bases between the two germline ends. Germline V lookup: CDR1 SGHAT, CDR2 FQNNGV. The CDR3 runs to 16 residues.

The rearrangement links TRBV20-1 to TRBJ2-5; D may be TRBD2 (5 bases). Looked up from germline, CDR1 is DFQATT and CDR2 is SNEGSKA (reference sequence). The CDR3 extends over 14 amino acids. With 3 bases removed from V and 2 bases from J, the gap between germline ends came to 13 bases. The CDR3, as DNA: TGCAGTGCTAGTCACGGGGTTGGTCAAGAGACCCAGTACTTC. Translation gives CSASHGVGQETQYF.

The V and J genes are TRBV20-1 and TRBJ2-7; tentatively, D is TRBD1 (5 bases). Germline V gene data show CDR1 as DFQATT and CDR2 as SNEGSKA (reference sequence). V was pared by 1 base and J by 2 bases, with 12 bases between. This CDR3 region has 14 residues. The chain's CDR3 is CSARGRQGPYEQYF. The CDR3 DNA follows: TGCAGTGCTAGAGGGCGGCAGGGCCCCTACGAGCAGTACTTC.

CDR3 region: CASSLVSGRDFLGDEQFF. The CDR3 DNA follows: TGCGCCAGCAGCTTGGTTAGCGGGAGGGACTTTTTGGGTGACGAGCAGTTCTTC. The rearrangement uses TRBV5-1 and TRBJ2-1, with 11 bases matching TRBD2. This CDR3 is 18 amino acids long. Germline trimming cut 0 bases from V and 10 bases from J; bases unmatched to any gene: 15. Germline V gene lookup returns CDR1 SGHRS and CDR2 YFSETQ.

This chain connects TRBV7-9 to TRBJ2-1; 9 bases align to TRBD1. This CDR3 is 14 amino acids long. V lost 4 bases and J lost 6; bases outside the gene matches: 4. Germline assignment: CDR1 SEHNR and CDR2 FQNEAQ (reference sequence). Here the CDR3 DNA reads TGTGCCAGCAGCTCGACAGGGGGGGGCAATGAGCAGTTCTTC. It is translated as CASSSTGGGNEQFF.

The DNA of the CDR3 is TGTGCCAGCAGCTCACCGGGACGGGCAAAGGGACTGTTTTTT. This encodes CASSSPGRAKGLFF. V usage is TRBV7-2 and J usage is TRBJ1-4, with D possibly matching TRBD1 (5 bases). Germline V gives CDR1 SGHTA, CDR2 FQGNSA. There are 14 residues in the CDR3. V gave up 4 bases and J gave up 13 bases, with 19 bases separating them.

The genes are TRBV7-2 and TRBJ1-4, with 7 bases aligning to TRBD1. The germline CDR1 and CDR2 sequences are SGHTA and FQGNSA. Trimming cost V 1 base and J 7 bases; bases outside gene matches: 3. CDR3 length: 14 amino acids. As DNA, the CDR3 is TGTGCCAGCAGCTTAGGACAGGGTGGTGAAAAACTGTTTTTT. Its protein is CASSLGQGGEKLFF.

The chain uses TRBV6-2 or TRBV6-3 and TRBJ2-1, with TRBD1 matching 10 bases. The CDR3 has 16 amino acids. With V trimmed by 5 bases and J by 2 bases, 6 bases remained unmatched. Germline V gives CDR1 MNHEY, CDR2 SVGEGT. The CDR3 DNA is TGTGCCAGCAGTCCATCCGGACAGGGGGCCTACAATGAGCAGTTCTTC. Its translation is CASSPSGQGAYNEQFF.

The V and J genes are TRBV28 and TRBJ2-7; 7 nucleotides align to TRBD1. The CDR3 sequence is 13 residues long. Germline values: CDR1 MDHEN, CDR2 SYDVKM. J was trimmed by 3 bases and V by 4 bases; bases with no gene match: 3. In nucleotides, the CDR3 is TGTGCCAGCAGTTGGGACAGCGACTACGAGCAGTACTTC. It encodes CASSWDSDYEQYF.

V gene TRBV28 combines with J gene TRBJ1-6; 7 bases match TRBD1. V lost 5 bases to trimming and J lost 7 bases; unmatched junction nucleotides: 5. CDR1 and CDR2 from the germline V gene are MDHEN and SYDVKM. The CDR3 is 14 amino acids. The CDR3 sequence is CASSTGTANSPLHF. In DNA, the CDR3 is TGTGCCAGCAGTACCGGGACAGCGAATTCACCCCTCCACTTT.

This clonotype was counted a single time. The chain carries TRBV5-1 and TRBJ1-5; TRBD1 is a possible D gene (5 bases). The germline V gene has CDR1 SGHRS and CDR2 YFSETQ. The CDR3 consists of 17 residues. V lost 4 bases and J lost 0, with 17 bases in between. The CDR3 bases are TGCGCCAGCAGCCGAACGGGGGTGCTAGATAGCAATCAGCCCCAGCATTTT. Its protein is CASSRTGVLDSNQPQHF.

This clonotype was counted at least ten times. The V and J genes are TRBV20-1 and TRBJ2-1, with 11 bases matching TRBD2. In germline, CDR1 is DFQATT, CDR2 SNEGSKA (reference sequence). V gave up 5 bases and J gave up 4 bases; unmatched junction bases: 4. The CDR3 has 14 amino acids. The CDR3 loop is CSAELAGAYNEQFF. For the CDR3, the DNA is TGCAGTGCTGAACTAGCGGGGGCTTACAATGAGCAGTTCTTC.

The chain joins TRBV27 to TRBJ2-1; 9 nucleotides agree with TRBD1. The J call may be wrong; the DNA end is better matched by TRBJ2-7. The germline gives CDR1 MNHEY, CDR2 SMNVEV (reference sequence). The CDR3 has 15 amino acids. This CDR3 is CASSFGDRVYNEQYF. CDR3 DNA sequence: TGTGCCAGCAGTTTCGGGGACAGGGTGTACAATGAGCAGTACTTC.

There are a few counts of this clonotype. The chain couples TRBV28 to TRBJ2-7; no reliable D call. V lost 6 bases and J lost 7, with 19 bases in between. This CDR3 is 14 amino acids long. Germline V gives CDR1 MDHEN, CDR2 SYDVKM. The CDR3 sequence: CASRPVGDRAEQYF. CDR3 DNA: TGTGCCAGCAGGCCAGTGGGTGATCGAGCGGAGCAGTACTTC.

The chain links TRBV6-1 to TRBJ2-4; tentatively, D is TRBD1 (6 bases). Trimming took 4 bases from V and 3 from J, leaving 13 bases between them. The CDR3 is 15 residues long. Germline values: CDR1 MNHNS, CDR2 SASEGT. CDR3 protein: CASSVGQTFKNIQYF. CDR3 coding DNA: TGTGCCAGCAGTGTAGGACAGACTTTCAAAAACATTCAGTACTTC.